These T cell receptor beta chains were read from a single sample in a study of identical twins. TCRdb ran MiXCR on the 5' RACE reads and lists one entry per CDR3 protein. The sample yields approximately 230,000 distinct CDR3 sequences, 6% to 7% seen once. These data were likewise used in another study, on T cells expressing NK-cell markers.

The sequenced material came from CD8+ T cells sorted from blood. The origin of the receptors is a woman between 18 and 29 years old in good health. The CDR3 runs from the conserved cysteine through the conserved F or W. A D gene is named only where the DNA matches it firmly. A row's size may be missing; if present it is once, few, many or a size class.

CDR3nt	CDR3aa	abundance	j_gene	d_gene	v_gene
TGCAGTGCTAGCGGGGGGCCTACAGATACGCAGTATTTT	CSASGGPTDTQYF	NA	TRBJ2-3	NA	TRBV20-1
TGTGCCAGCAGCTCCCCAAGCCAGCGGGGGGAAGAGACCCAGTACTTC	CASSSPSQRGEETQYF	many	TRBJ2-5	TRBD2	TRBV3-1
TGTGCCAGCAGCATCAGCGGGATCCAAGAGACCCAGTACTTC	CASSISGIQETQYF	many	TRBJ2-5	TRBD2	TRBV7-9
TGTGCCAGCAGTTACGGCGGCTCTAATGAGCAGTTCTTC	CASSYGGSNEQFF	few	TRBJ2-1	NA	TRBV6-2/TRBV6-3
TGTGCCAGCAGAGACAACGCCGGGGAGCTGTTTTTT	CASRDNAGELFF	few	TRBJ2-2	NA	TRBV27
TGTGCCAGCAGTTTAGGGGGAGGGCCGGAGACCCAGTACTTC	CASSLGGGPETQYF	few	TRBJ2-5	NA	TRBV6-2/TRBV6-3
TGCAGCGTTGACGGGGGGCGCGTAAGCCACACCTTC	CSVDGGRVSHTF	few	TRBJ1-2	NA	TRBV29-1
TGCAGTGCTACTAGTCGCTTTGAGCAGTTCTTC	CSATSRFEQFF	many	TRBJ2-1	NA	TRBV20-1
TGTGCCAGCAGCCCCGGACAGGGGGGAGAAAAACTGTTTTTT	CASSPGQGGEKLFF	NA	TRBJ1-4	TRBD1	TRBV6-2/TRBV6-3
TGCAGTGCCGCGTATGGACTGAATGAAAAACTGTTTTTT	CSAAYGLNEKLFF	NA	TRBJ1-4	NA	TRBV20-1
TGTGCCAGCAGCCAGAGGAGGTTCGATGAAAAACTGTTTTTT	CASSQRRFDEKLFF	NA	TRBJ1-4	NA	TRBV3-1
TGTGCCAGCAGGGACAGGGGGCAGAATCAGCCCCAGCATTTT	CASRDRGQNQPQHF	few	TRBJ1-5	TRBD1	TRBV6-1
TGTGCCAGCAGCCCACCTAGCGGGGGGGACTACAATGAGCAGTTCTTC	CASSPPSGGDYNEQFF	NA	TRBJ2-1	TRBD2	TRBV3-1
TGCGCCAGCAGCCAGATAGGACAGGGGGCATCGAATTCACCCCTCCACTTT	CASSQIGQGASNSPLHF	many	TRBJ1-6	TRBD1	TRBV4-3
TGCGCCAGCAGGCCGGATCCCGGGACAGGGAGAGAGCAGTACTTC	CASRPDPGTGREQYF	NA	TRBJ2-7	TRBD1	TRBV5-1
TGTGCCAGCAGCCTTACCCTAGCGGGGGGGCTAAGGTCAGATACGCAGTATTTT	CASSLTLAGGLRSDTQYF	many	TRBJ2-3	TRBD2	TRBV3-1
TGTGCCAGCAGCGTATTTTTCCTGGGCACAGATACGCAGTATTTT	CASSVFFLGTDTQYF	NA	TRBJ2-3	NA	TRBV9
TGTGCCAGCTCCGACAGGTTGAACACTGAAGCTTTCTTT	CASSDRLNTEAFF	few	TRBJ1-1	NA	TRBV2
TGCAGTGCTACCGGGAGGAGGCCGAGGAATGAGCAGTTCTTC	CSATGRRPRNEQFF	few	TRBJ2-1	TRBD2	TRBV20-1
TGTGCCACGGGACAGGGGGGTCCTGGCGAGCAGTACTTC	CATGQGGPGEQYF	NA	TRBJ2-7	TRBD1	TRBV19
TGTGCCAGCAGTTACTCGGACGGTTCCTACAATGAGCAGTTCTTC	CASSYSDGSYNEQFF	many	TRBJ2-1	NA	TRBV6-5
TGTGCCAGCAGCTATAGCGAAGAGCAGTACTTC	CASSYSEEQYF	NA	TRBJ2-7	NA	TRBV11-2
TGTGCCAGCAGCCAAAACCCAGGCTCCGAAAAACTGTTTTTT	CASSQNPGSEKLFF	NA	TRBJ1-4	NA	TRBV14
TGTGCCAGCAGTTTAATTCAGGGGGCTGCTGGGGCCAACGTCCTGACTTTC	CASSLIQGAAGANVLTF	few	TRBJ2-6	TRBD1	TRBV27
TGTGCCAGCAGCGACCCACGGTACACTGAAGCTTTCTTT	CASSDPRYTEAFF	few	TRBJ1-1	NA	TRBV28
TGTGCCAGCAGAGGGGGACCGACAGTGAACACTGAAGCTTTCTTT	CASRGGPTVNTEAFF	many	TRBJ1-1	NA	TRBV12-3/TRBV12-4
TGCGCCAGCAGCCAAGGACTGACCGGGGAGCTGTTTTTT	CASSQGLTGELFF	NA	TRBJ2-2	NA	TRBV4-3
TGTGCCAGCATGGGACTAGCGGGAAAACGCGAGCAGTACTTC	CASMGLAGKREQYF	many	TRBJ2-7	TRBD2	TRBV27
TGTGCCAGCAGCTTCACCGGGACGGTGGAGACCCAGTACTTC	CASSFTGTVETQYF	NA	TRBJ2-5	NA	TRBV12-3/TRBV12-4
TGTGCCAGCAGCTTAGGTTGGGTCAATCAGCCCCAGCATTTT	CASSLGWVNQPQHF	many	TRBJ1-5	NA	TRBV7-8
TGCAGTGCTAGCTCTCAGGGCAGATTCTACGAGCAGTACTTC	CSASSQGRFYEQYF	NA	TRBJ2-7	NA	TRBV20-1
TGTGCCACCAGTGAGACAGCGGGGGCATCCTACAATGAGCAGTTCTTC	CATSETAGASYNEQFF	NA	TRBJ2-1	TRBD2	TRBV24-1
TGTGCCACCAGTGACCCTGTCGACGGGAACACCGGGGAGCTGTTTTTT	CATSDPVDGNTGELFF	few	TRBJ2-2	NA	TRBV24-1
TGTGCCAGCACAGAAGAGGGCGGGAGCCAGGCAAATGAGCAGTTCTTC	CASTEEGGSQANEQFF	few	TRBJ2-1	TRBD2	TRBV6-1
TGTGCCAGCTCACCACCTAAGCGGGGATCCACAGATACGCAGTATTTT	CASSPPKRGSTDTQYF	many	TRBJ2-3	TRBD2	TRBV18
TGTGCTAGTGGTCACGGACAGTCAGCTAATGAAAAACTGTTTTTT	CASGHGQSANEKLFF	many	TRBJ1-4	NA	TRBV12-5
TGTGCCAGCGGGGAGACAGGATCCTACGAGCAGTACTTC	CASGETGSYEQYF	many	TRBJ2-7	NA	TRBV12-3/TRBV12-4
TGTGCCAGCAGCACCGGACAGGGGTCCTACGAGCAGTACTTC	CASSTGQGSYEQYF	NA	TRBJ2-7	TRBD1	TRBV9
TGTGCCAGCAGTTACCTGGGAGAGTACGAGCAGTACTTC	CASSYLGEYEQYF	many	TRBJ2-7	NA	TRBV12-3/TRBV12-4
TGTGCCAGCGGAACAAGGGGGGCAGGGTTATTTACCTTC	CASGTRGAGLFTF	few	TRBJ1-2	NA	TRBV6-6
TGTGCCAGCAGTAGCCGGGACAACACAGATACGCAGTATTTT	CASSSRDNTDTQYF	many	TRBJ2-3	NA	TRBV12-3/TRBV12-4
TGTGCCAGCAGCGCATTAGACAGATATTACTATGGCTACACCTTC	CASSALDRYYYGYTF	NA	TRBJ1-2	NA	TRBV9
TGTGCCAGCAGCCGACTAGGGGATGGCTACACCTTC	CASSRLGDGYTF	many	TRBJ1-2	NA	TRBV14
TGCAGTGCTAGAGAATTGGCCGCACGGCAGCCCCAGCATTTT	CSARELAARQPQHF	few	TRBJ1-5	NA	TRBV20-1
TGTGCCAGCAGCCCATACGCGGTCTCCTACGAGCAGTACTTC	CASSPYAVSYEQYF	few	TRBJ2-7	NA	TRBV11-2
TGTGCCAGCAGTTCGGGACAGAAAGAGACCCAGTACTTC	CASSSGQKETQYF	many	TRBJ2-5	TRBD1	TRBV12-3/TRBV12-4
TGCGCCAGCAGTGAGCCCCTGCTAGCGGGAGGTACCGGGGAGCTGTTTTTT	CASSEPLLAGGTGELFF	many	TRBJ2-2	TRBD2	TRBV10-2
TGCGCCAGCAGACCGGGACTATCGAGCTCCTACGAGCAGTACTTC	CASRPGLSSSYEQYF	few	TRBJ2-7	TRBD2	TRBV5-1
TGCAGTGCTAGAGTCGACTCCTACGAGCAGTACTTC	CSARVDSYEQYF	NA	TRBJ2-7	NA	TRBV20-1
TGCGCCAGCAGCCACTTTGGGGCTTCTCAAGAGACCCAGTACTTC	CASSHFGASQETQYF	few	TRBJ2-5	NA	TRBV5-1
TGTGCCAGAGAGGCGGGACAGGAGTCTCTTCCTGGGGCCAACGTCCTGACTTTC	CAREAGQESLPGANVLTF	NA	TRBJ2-6	TRBD1	TRBV11-1
TGTGCCAGCAGCGTAGGTGCTAGCGGAGCCTACGAGCAGTACTTC	CASSVGASGAYEQYF	few	TRBJ2-7	TRBD2	TRBV9
TGCAGCGTTGCCAGGGGAAGCGATATCTATGGCTACACCTTC	CSVARGSDIYGYTF	NA	TRBJ1-2	NA	TRBV29-1
TGTGCCAGCAGTTTAGGATGGGAGGGGGGCTACACCTTC	CASSLGWEGGYTF	few	TRBJ1-2	NA	TRBV27
TGCAGTGCTAGTCCTGGGTGGGCTAGTCGAGGCAACGAGCAGTACTTC	CSASPGWASRGNEQYF	few	TRBJ2-7	NA	TRBV20-1
TGTGCCAGCAGTCCCATGGGGGTAGCGGGATCCACAGATACGCAGTATTTT	CASSPMGVAGSTDTQYF	NA	TRBJ2-3	TRBD2	TRBV13
TGCAGCGTCCCGGACGCTCCTGGCTACACCTTC	CSVPDAPGYTF	few	TRBJ1-2	NA	TRBV29-1
TGCAGTGCCCAACCGGCAGAAGGCTACACCTTC	CSAQPAEGYTF	many	TRBJ1-2	NA	TRBV20-1
TGCAGCGTTGACCTAGCGGGTAACGACGAGCAGTACTTC	CSVDLAGNDEQYF	NA	TRBJ2-7	TRBD2	TRBV29-1